These 3 T cell receptor beta chains originate from one sample sequenced in a study of Ad26.COV2.S vaccination and SARS-CoV-2 variants. Treatment defined: around 19 received Ad26.COV2.S at low or high dose, single or two shots; about 5 received placebo; per-sample allocation not given. Vaccine and placebo recipients were sampled on day 63 after the first injection. The protocol was immunoSEQ multiplex PCR, while the TCRdb copy is restricted to in-frame clones and leaves out a portion. The table includes approximately 450,000 clones, about 93% detected once. The source material was peripheral blood, sampled in a trial of Ad26.COV2.S vaccine versus placebo. The receptors come from a person between 18 and 59 years old who received the Ad26.COV2.S COVID-19 vaccine or a placebo.

The chain links TRBV18 to TRBJ2-2; 7 nucleotides match TRBD1. The ends lost 0 bases at V and 4 bases at J; junction bases unmatched: 11. The length of the CDR3 is 18 residues. The germline CDR1 and CDR2 sequences are KGHSH and LQKENI. The CDR3 sequence is CASSPPFGDSRLTGELFF. CDR3 coding DNA: TGTGCCAGCTCACCACCTTTTGGGGACAGCAGACTCACCGGGGAGCTGTTTTTT.

This chain connects TRBV30 to TRBJ1-1; no clear D gene. Deletions cut 3 bases from V and 2 bases from J, with 10 bases between. The CDR3 spans 13 residues. The germline V gene has CDR1 GTSNPN and CDR2 SVGIG (reference sequence). Written as DNA, the CDR3 is TGTGCCTGGAGAATCGGGCACAACACTGAAGCTTTCTTT. It specifies CAWRIGHNTEAFF.

The chain carries TRBV24-1 and TRBJ2-1; 13 bases map to TRBD2. CDR1 is KGHDR and CDR2 is SFDVKD in the germline V gene. The CDR3 has 19 residues. Germline trimming cut 0 bases from V and 4 bases from J; bases unmatched to any gene: 8. As DNA, the CDR3 is TGTGCCACCAGTGATTTGCGACTAGCGGGAGGCATAGTGTACAATGAGCAGTTCTTC. Its translation: CATSDLRLAGGIVYNEQFF.